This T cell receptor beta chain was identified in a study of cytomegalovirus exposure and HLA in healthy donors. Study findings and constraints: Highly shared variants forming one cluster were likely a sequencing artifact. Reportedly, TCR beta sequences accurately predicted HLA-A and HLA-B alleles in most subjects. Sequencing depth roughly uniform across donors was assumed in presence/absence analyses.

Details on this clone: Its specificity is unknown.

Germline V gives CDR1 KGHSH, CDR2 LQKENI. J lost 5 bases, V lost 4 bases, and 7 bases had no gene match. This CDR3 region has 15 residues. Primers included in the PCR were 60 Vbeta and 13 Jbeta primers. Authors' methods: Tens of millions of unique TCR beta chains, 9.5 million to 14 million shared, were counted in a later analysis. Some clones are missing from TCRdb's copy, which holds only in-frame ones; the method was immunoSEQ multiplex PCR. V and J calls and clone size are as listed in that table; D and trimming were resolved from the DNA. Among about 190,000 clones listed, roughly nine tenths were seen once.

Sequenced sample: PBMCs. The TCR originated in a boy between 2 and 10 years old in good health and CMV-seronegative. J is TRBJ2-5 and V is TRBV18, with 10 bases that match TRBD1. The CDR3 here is CASSQETGGWETQYF. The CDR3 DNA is TGTGCCAGCTCACAAGAGACAGGGGGCTGGGAGACCCAGTACTTC.